This T cell receptor beta chain came from a study of PD-L1 blockade in urothelial cancer. In the study overall: Men with urothelial cancer arising in the bladder made up about 90% of the roughly 29 patients. Per blood sample, T cells had a median of roughly 150,000.

This clone appeared a single time. What it binds is unknown. Study outcomes and limitations: Durable-benefit patients had greater expansion of tumor-associated blood clones at 3 weeks.

Using immunoSEQ multiplex PCR, the repertoire was profiled, and TCRdb retains in-frame clones only, with some absent. The sample comprises about 36,000 clones, 75% to 90% of which are singletons, and over 9.5% rests with the top ten. Time point meaning: peripheral blood 6 weeks after treatment start. The junction had 14 bases not matched to a gene; V was cut back by 6 bases and J by 6 bases. Germline loops: CDR1 MDHEN, CDR2 SYDVKM. This CDR3 is built from 15 residues. The V call is TRBV28, the J call TRBJ2-7, with TRBD1 identical over 7 bases. This receptor was taken from a man aged 35-49 years with urothelial cancer. The sequencing here drew on PBMCs, taken around atezolizumab (anti-PD-L1) treatment. CDR3 sequence reads: CASRSSATGKGEQYF. In DNA, the CDR3 is TGTGCCAGCAGATCCTCGGCGACAGGGAAAGGCGAGCAGTACTTC.